The clone carrying this T cell receptor beta chain was seen a single time. Germline CDR1 and CDR2: SGHKS and YYEKEE (reference sequence). This CDR3 contains 14 residues. With 0 bases removed from V and 5 bases from J, the gap between germline ends came to 11 bases. The data derive from a study of OX40 agonist ivuxolimab in advanced cancers. Whole-study context: The patients received ivuxolimab by intravenous route every 2 weeks at 0.01 to 10 mg/kg.

Profiled with immunoSEQ multiplex PCR; TCRdb holds only in-frame clones, not every one. Of roughly 110,000 clones detected, 90% appear once; the ten largest clones hold 0.4% to 0.6%. This sequence originates from an adult with an advanced solid tumor such as melanoma, head and neck, liver or kidney cancer. Sequencing was performed on CD4+ or CD8+ T cells sorted from blood, taken in a trial of the OX40 agonist ivuxolimab. This chain joins TRBV5-5 and TRBJ1-1; D unclear. CDR3 protein: CASSLDLYGTEAFF. The CDR3 coding sequence is TGTGCCAGCAGCTTGGACCTATACGGAACTGAAGCTTTCTTT.